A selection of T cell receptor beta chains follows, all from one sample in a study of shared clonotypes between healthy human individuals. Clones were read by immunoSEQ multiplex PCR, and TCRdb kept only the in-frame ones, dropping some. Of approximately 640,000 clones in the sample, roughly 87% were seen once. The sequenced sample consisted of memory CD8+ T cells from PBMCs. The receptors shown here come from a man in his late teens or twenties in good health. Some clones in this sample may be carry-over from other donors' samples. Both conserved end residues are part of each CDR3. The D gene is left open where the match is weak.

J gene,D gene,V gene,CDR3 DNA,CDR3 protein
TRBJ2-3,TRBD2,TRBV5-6,TGTGCCAGCACCGTGGCGGGGGGTTCCGATACGCAGTATTTT,CASTVAGGSDTQYF
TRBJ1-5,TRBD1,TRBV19,TGTGCCAGTAGTATTAGGGACAGAAATCAGCCCCAGCATTTT,CASSIRDRNQPQHF
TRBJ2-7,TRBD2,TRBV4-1,TGCGCCAGCAGCCCCCCCGGGGGGAGCGCGCGCGAGCAGTACTTC,CASSPPGGSAREQYF
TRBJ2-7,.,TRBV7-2,TGTGCCAGCAGCTTTCAGACAGAACCAGTCGTCACATTCTCCTACGAGCAGTACTTC,CASSFQTEPVVTFSYEQYF
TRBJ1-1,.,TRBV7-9,TGTGCCAGCAGCTTAGAGGGGGGCACTGAAGCTTTCTTT,CASSLEGGTEAFF
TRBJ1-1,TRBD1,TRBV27,TGTGCCAGTTACTACAGGGGGAATGCGAGAAACACTGAAGCTTTCTTT,CASYYRGNARNTEAFF
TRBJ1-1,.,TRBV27,TGTGCCAGCAGTCCCACCCGGACAGCAACCAAGGGTGAAGCTTTCTTT,CASSPTRTATKGEAFF
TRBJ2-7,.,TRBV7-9,TGTGCCAGCAGCTTCGGCGGGTCCTACGAGCAGTACTTC,CASSFGGSYEQYF
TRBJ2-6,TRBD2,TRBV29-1,TGCAGCGTTGCCGGGACTAGCGGGGGAGCCCGCTCTGGGGCCAACGTCCTGACTTTC,CSVAGTSGGARSGANVLTF
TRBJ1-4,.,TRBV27,TGTGCCAGCAGTTTACAGGGGACTACGGCAACTAATGAAAAACTGTTTTTT,CASSLQGTTATNEKLFF
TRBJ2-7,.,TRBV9,TGTGCCAGCAGCCCGCCAACAGGGTCAGCGTCCTACGAGCAGTACTTC,CASSPPTGSASYEQYF
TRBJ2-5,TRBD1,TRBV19,TGTGCCAGTAGTATCCGGGGACAGTACCAAGAGACCCAGTACTTC,CASSIRGQYQETQYF
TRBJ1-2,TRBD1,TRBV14,TGTGCCAGCAGTCGACTAGGGACAGTCTATGGCTACACCTTC,CASSRLGTVYGYTF
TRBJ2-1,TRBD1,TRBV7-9,TGTGCCAGCAGCTTAGGACAGGGGAATGAGCAGTTCTTC,CASSLGQGNEQFF
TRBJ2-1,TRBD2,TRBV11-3,TGTGCCAGCAGCTTCGGGACTAGCGACAGCAATGAGCAGTTCTTC,CASSFGTSDSNEQFF
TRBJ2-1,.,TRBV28,TGTGCCAGCAGTCGAAGAGTGGGACCTTCGAGCTCCTACAATGAGCAGTTCTTC,CASSRRVGPSSSYNEQFF
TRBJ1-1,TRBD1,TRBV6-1,TGTGCCAGCAGTACCCTGGACAGGGAGAACACTGAAGCTTTCTTT,CASSTLDRENTEAFF
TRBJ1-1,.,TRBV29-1,TGCAGCGTCTACGAGGACACTGAAGCTTTCTTT,CSVYEDTEAFF
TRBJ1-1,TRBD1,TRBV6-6,TGTGCCAGCAGTTACTCGAAAGAGGGGGCCAACACTGAAGCTTTCTTT,CASSYSKEGANTEAFF
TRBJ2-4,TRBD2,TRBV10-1,TGCGCCAGCAGTGATTGGGGCGGGAGAACTGACATTCAGTACTTC,CASSDWGGRTDIQYF
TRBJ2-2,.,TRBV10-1,TGCGCCAGCAGTGGGGACACCGGGGAGCTGTTTTTT,CASSGDTGELFF
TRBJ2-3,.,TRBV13,TGTGCCAGCAGCTCAGGAGGCACAGATACGCAGTATTTT,CASSSGGTDTQYF
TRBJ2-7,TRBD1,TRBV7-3,TGTGCCAGCAGCTTAATCGGGGGACAGGGGATCCCCTACGAGCAGTACTTC,CASSLIGGQGIPYEQYF
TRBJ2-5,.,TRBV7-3,TGTGCCAGCAGCTTACACCCCGCGTACCAAGAGACCCAGTACTTC,CASSLHPAYQETQYF
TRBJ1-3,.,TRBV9,TGTGCCAGCAGCGTTGGGCGGGGGAACACCATATATTTT,CASSVGRGNTIYF